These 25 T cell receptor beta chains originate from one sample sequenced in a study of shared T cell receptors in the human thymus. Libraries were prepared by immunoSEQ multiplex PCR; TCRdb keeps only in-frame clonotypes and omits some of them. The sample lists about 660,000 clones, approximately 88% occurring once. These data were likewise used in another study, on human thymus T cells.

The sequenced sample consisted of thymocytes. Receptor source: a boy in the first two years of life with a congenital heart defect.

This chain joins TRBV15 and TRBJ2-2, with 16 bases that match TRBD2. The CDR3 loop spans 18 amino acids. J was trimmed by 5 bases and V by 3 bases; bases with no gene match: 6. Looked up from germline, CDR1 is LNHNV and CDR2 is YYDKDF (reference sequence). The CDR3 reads CATSRGGLAGGRTGELFF. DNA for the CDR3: TGTGCCACCAGCAGGGGGGGACTAGCGGGAGGGCGGACCGGGGAGCTGTTTTTT.

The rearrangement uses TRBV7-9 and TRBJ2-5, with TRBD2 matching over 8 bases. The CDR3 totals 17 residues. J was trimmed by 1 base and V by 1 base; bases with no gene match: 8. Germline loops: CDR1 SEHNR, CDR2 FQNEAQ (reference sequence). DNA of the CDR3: TGTGCCAGCAGCTTAGGGTCCGGGACTAGTCGCCAAGAGACCCAGTACTTC. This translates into CASSLGSGTSRQETQYF.

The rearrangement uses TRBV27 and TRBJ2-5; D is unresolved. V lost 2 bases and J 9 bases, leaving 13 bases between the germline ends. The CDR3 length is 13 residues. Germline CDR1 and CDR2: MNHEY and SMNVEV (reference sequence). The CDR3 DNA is TGTGCCAGCAGTTTACGCTCCTATCTGGCCCAGTACTTC. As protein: CASSLRSYLAQYF.

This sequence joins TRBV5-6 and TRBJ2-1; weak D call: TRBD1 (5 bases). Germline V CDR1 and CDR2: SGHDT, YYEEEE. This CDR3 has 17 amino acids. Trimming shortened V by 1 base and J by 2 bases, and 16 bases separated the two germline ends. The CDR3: CASSLTGRSRPYNEQFF. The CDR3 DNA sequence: TGTGCCAGCAGCTTGACAGGACGTTCGAGGCCCTACAATGAGCAGTTCTTC.

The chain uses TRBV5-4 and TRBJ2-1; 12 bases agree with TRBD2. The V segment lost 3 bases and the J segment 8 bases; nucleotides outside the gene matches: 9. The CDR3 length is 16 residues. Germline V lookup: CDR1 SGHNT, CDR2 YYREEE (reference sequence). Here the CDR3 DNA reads TGTGCCAGCAGCTCGCTAGCGGGAGGGCCTACGGATGAGCAGTTCTTC. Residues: CASSSLAGGPTDEQFF.

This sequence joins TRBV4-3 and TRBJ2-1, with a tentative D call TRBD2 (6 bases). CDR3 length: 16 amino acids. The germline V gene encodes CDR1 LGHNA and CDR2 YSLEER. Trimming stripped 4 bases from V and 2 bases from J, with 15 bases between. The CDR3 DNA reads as TGCGCCAGCAGCCGATCCCTCGGGACTCCCTACAATGAGCAGTTCTTC. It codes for CASSRSLGTPYNEQFF.

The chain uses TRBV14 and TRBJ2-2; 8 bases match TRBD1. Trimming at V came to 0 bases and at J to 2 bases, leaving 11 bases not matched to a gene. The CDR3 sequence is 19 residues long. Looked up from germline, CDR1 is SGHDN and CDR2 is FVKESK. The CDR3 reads CASSQDNVEGTGNTGELFF. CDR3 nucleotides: TGTGCCAGCAGCCAAGATAACGTGGAGGGGACAGGAAACACCGGGGAGCTGTTTTTT.

The CDR3 sequence: CASSKEGAGNGQPQHF. CDR3 sequence (DNA): TGTGCCAGCTCCAAAGAGGGGGCCGGTAATGGTCAGCCCCAGCATTTT. This chain joins TRBV28 and TRBJ1-5, with 7 bases lining up with TRBD1. The length of the CDR3 is 16 residues. Per the germline V gene, CDR1 is MDHEN and CDR2 is SYDVKM. Trimming removed 8 bases from V and 6 bases from J; junction bases left unmatched: 16.

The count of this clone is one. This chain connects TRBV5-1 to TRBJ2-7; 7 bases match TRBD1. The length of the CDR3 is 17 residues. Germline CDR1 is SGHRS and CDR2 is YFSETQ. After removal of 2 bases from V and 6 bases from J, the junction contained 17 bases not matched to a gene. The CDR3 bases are TGCGCCAGCAGCTTCAATATGACAGGGCGGAGGTTCGGCGAGCAGTACTTC. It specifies CASSFNMTGRRFGEQYF.

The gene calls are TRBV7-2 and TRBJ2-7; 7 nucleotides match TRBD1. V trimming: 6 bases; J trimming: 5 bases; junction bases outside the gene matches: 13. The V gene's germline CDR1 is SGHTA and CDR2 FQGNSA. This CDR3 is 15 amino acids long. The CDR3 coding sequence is TGTGCCAGCAGGCCTACAGGGGCCCCTCGGAACGAGCAGTACTTC. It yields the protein CASRPTGAPRNEQYF.

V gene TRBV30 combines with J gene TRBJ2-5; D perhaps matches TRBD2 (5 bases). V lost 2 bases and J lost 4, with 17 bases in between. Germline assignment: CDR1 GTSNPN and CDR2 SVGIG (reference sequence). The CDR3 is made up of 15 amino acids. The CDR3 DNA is TGTGCCTGGAGTAAGCCTACCAGCCGGGGAGAGACCCAGTACTTC. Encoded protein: CAWSKPTSRGETQYF.

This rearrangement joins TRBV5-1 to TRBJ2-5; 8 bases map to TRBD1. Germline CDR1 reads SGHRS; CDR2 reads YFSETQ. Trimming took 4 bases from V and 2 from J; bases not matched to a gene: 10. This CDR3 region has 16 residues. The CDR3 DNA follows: TGCGCCAGCAGCCCCAACCAGGGGGCGGGTCAAGAGACCCAGTACTTC. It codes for CASSPNQGAGQETQYF.

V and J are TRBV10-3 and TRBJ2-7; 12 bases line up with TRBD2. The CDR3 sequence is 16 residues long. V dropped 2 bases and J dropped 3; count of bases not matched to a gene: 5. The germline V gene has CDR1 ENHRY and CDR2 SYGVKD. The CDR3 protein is CAISEPTSGRGYEQYF. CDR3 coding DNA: TGTGCCATCAGTGAGCCGACTAGCGGGAGAGGCTACGAGCAGTACTTC.

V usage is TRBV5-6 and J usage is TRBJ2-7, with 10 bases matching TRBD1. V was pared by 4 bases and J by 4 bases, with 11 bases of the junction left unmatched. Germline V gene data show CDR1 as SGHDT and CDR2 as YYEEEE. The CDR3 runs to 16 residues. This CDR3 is CASSVGGDRGAYEQYF. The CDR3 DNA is TGTGCCAGCAGCGTTGGCGGGGACAGGGGCGCATACGAGCAGTACTTC. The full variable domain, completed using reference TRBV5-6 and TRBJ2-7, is DAGVTQSPTHLIKTRGQQVTLRCSPKSGHDTVSWYQQALGQGPQFIFQYYEEEERQRGNFPDRFSGHQFPNYSSELNVNALLLGDSALYLCASSVGGDRGAYEQYFGPGTRLTVT.

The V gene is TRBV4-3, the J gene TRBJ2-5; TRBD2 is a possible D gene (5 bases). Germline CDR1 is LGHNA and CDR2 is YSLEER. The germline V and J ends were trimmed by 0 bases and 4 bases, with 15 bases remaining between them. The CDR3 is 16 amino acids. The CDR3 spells CASSQEVGKVPETQYF. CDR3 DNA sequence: TGCGCCAGCAGCCAAGAGGTCGGGAAGGTCCCAGAGACCCAGTACTTC.

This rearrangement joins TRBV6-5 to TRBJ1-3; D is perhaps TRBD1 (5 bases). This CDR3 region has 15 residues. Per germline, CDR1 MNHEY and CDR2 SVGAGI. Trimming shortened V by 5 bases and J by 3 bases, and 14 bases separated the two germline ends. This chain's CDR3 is CASSPLGGYGNTIYF. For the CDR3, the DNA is TGTGCCAGCAGTCCCCTCGGGGGTTATGGAAACACCATATATTTT.

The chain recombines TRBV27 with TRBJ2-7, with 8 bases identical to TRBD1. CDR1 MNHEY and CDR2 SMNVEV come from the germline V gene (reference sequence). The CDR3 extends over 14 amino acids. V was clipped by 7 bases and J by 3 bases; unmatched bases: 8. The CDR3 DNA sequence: TGTGCCAGCACCGCGACAGGGGCGTACTACGAGCAGTACTTC. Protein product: CASTATGAYYEQYF.

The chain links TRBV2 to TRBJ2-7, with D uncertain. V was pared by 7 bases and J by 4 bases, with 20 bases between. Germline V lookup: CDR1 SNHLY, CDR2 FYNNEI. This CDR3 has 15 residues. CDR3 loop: CASTPDGQFPYEQYF. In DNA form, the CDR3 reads TGTGCCAGCACGCCCGATGGGCAGTTCCCTTACGAGCAGTACTTC.

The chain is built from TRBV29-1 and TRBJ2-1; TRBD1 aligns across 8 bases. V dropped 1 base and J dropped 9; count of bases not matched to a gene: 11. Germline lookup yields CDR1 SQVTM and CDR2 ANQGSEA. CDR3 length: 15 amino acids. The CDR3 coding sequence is TGCAGCGTTGAAGGGACAGGGCAATACAACGGTGAGCAGTTCTTC. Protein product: CSVEGTGQYNGEQFF.

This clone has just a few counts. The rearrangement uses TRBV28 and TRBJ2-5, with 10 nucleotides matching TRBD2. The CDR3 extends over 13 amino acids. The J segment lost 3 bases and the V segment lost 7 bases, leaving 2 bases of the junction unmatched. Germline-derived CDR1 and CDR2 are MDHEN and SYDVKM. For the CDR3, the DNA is TGTGCCAGCACCCTAGCGGGAGAAGAGACCCAGTACTTC. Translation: CASTLAGEETQYF.

The CDR3 nucleotides read TGTGCCAGCAGCTCCTCTAGCACAGATACGCAGTATTTT. Protein: CASSSSSTDTQYF. This sequence joins TRBV7-3 and TRBJ2-3; D is undetermined. The V gene's germline CDR1 is SGHTA and CDR2 FQGTGA. The CDR3 runs to 13 residues. The V end lost 4 bases, the J end lost 0 bases, and 5 bases lay between the germline ends. Variable domain in full (rest from reference TRBV7-3 and TRBJ2-3): GAGVSQTPSNKVTEKGKYVELRCDPISGHTALYWYRQSLGQGPEFLIYFQGTGAADDSGLPNDRFFAVRPEGSVSTLKIQRTERGDSAVYLCASSSSSTDTQYFGPGTRLTVL.

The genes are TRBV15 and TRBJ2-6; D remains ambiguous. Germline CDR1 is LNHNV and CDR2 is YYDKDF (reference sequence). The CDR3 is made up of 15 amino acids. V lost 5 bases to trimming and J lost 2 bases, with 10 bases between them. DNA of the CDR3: TGTGCCACCAGCGCCCGTGGGCCTGGGGCCAACGTCCTGACTTTC. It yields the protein CATSARGPGANVLTF. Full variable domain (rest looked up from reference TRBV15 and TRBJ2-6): DAMVIQNPRYQVTQFGKPVTLSCSQTLNHNVMYWYQQKSSQAPKLLFHYYDKDFNNEADTPDNFQSRRPNTSFCFLDIRSPGLGDTAMYLCATSARGPGANVLTFGAGSRLTVL.

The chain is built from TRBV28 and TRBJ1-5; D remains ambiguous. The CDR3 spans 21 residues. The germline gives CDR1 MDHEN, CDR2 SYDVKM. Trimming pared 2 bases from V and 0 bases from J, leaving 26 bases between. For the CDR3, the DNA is TGTGCCAGCAGTTTACGTAGGGTCCGGGCGGCCGAGGGATATAGCAATCAGCCCCAGCATTTT. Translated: CASSLRRVRAAEGYSNQPQHF. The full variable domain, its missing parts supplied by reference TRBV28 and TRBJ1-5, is DVKVTQSSRYLVKRTGEKVFLECVQDMDHENMFWYRQDPGLGLRLIYFSYDVKMKEKGDIPEGYSVSREKKERFSLILESASTNQTSMYLCASSLRRVRAAEGYSNQPQHFGDGTRLSIL.

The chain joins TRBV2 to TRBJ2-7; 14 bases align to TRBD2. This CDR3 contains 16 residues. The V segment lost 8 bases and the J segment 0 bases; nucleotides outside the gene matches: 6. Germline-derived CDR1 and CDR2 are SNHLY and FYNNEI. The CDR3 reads CASRTSGRSGSYEQYF. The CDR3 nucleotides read TGTGCCAGCCGGACTAGCGGGAGGTCCGGCTCCTACGAGCAGTACTTC. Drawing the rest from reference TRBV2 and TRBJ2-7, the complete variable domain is EPEVTQTPSHQVTQMGQEVILRCVPISNHLYFYWYRQILGQKVEFLVSFYNNEISEKSEIFDDQFSVERPDGSNFTLKIRSTKLEDSAMYFCASRTSGRSGSYEQYFGPGTRLTVT.

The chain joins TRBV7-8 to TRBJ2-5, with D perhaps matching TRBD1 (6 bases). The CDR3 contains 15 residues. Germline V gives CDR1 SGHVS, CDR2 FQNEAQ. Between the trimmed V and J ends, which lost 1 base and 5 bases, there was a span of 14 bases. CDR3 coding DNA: TGTGCCAGCAGCTTAGAGGGGGAAAGGTGTGAGACCCAGTACTTC. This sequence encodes CASSLEGERCETQYF.